Sequencing of this T cell receptor beta chain was carried out in a study of shared clonotypes between healthy human individuals. This clone appeared a single time. Its antigen is still unknown. Here immunoSEQ multiplex PCR was the method, and the copy in TCRdb shows in-frame clones only, minus some. The table lists about 470,000 clones, around 79% of them singletons, with roughly 13% in the top ten. General study findings and limits: Tissues were not sampled, only blood, and their repertoires likely differ.

The V gene lost 0 bases and the J gene lost 2 bases, with 11 bases spanning the gap. Germline V gene lookup returns CDR1 ENHRY and CDR2 SYGVKD. The CDR3 runs to 17 residues. The TCR was taken from a woman aged 35 to 49 in good health. Some clones in this sample may be carry-over from other donors' samples. The sample comprised PBMCs. The chain recombines TRBV10-3 with TRBJ2-6, with D maybe TRBD2 (7 bases). As DNA, the CDR3 is TGTGCCATCAGTGAGTCGAGGGGGGGCACTGGGGCCAACGTCCTGACTTTC. Translated, it gives CAISESRGGTGANVLTF.